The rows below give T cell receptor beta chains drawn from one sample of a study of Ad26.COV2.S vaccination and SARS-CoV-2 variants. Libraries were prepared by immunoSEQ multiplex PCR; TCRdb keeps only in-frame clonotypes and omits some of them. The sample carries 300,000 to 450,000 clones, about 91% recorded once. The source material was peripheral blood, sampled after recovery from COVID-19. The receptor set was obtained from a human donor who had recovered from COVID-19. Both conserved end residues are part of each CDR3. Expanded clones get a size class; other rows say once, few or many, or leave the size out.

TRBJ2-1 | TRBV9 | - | CASSVGGTDYNEQFF
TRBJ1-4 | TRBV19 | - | CASSIRLSATNEKLFF
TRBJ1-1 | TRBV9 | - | CASSVENRNTEAFF
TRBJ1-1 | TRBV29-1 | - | CSVRLGRGNTEAFF
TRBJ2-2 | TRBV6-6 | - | CASKEVLAGELFF
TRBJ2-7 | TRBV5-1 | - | CASSLDRGYGQSGEQYF
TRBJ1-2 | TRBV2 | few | CASRDPGDGYTF
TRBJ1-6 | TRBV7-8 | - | CASSQRPTVFGSPLHF
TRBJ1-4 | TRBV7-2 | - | CASSLAGLNNEKLFF
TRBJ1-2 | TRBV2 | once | CASSVVGGYGYTF
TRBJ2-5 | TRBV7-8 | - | CASSLVTRGTPETQYF
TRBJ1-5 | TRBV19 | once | CASSTRRVFGLSNQPQHF
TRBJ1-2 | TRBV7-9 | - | CASSGIQGNGYTF
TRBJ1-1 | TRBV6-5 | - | CASKVAGRNTEAFF
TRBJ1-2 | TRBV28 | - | CASSSPHGQGNYGYTF
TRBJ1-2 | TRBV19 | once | CASRNLGGDGYTF
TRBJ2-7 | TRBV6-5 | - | CASSLGQGGYEQYF
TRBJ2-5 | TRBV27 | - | CATRTGSWGTQYF
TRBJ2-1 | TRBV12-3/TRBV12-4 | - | CASSLAGANEQFF
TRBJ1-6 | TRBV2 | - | CASRVSDRDSPLHF
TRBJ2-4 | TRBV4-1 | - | CASSPMTSGGTLAKNIQYF
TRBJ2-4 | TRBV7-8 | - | CASSLYRAHIQYF
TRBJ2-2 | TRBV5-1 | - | CASSLAGGAVAGELFF
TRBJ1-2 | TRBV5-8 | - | CASSPRTPVDYGYTF
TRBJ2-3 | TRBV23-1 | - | CASSQSGLCTDTQYF
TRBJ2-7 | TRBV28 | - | CASSFRGFYEQYF
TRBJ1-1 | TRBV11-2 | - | CASSFALRGETGGSGAFF
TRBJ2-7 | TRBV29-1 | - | CSVGQGADEQYF
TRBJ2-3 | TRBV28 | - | CASYSGITDTQYF
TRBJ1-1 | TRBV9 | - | CASSVGTLNTEAFF
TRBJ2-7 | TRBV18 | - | CASSPAGTQGYEQYF
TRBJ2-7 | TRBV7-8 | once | CASSLDLGPYEQYF
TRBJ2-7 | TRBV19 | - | CASNPGAGGDYEQYF
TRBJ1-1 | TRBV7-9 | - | CASSAPTGGVTEAFF
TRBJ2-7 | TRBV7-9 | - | CASSFPGPEQYF
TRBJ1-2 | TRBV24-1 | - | CATSDLVDGYTF
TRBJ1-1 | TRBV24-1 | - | CARLRTGVNTEAFF
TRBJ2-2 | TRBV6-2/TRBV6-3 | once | CASSPPGGSGELFF
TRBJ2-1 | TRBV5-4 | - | CAMLSGERLNEQFF
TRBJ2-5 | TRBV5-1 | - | CASSLSRGAETQYF
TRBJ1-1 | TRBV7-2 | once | CASSETGREDTEAFF
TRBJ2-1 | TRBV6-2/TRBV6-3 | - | CASSPRREPYNEQFF
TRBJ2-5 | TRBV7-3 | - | CASSLSRLAGGRETQYF
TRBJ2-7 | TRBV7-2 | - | CASSPGAGGGYEQYF
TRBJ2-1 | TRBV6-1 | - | CASSERLERGEQFF
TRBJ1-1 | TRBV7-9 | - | CASSLAGQKNTEAFF
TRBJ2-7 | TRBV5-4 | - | CASSLVSGPYEQYF
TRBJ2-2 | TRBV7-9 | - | CASSAPGGMNTGELFF
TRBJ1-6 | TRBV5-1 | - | CASSLDGDNSPLHF
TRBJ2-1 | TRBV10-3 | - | CAITHGASGGHNEQFF
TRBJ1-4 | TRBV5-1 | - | CASSLVPNEKLFF
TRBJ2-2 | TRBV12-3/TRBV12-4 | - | CASRINTGELFF
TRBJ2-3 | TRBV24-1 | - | CATSGGRGRSTDTQYF
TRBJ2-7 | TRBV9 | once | CASSPAWASYEQYF
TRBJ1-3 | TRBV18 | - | CASLGSGNTIYF
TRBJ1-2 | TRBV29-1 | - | CSVEYRDTYYGYTF
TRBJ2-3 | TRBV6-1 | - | CASSALSGAPTDTQYF
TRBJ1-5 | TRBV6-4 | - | CASSEVEGSQPQHF
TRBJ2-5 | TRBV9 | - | CASSGTSKETQYF
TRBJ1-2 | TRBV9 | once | CASSVEGNGYTF